The 14 T cell receptor beta chains below were found in one sample sequenced in a study of T cell changes during pregnancy in multiple sclerosis. TCRdb's table, derived via immunoSEQ multiplex PCR, lists solely in-frame clones and lacks some. The repertoire holds approximately 38,000 clones, with about nine tenths as singletons. This material consisted of CD8+ T cells from peripheral blood mononuclear cells, taken in the second trimester of pregnancy. The receptors originated from a female donor with multiple sclerosis, enrolled in a pregnancy study.

The gene calls are TRBV5-1 and TRBJ1-2; TRBD1 agrees at 11 bases. The germline V gene encodes CDR1 SGHRS and CDR2 YFSETQ. V lost 4 bases, J lost 4 bases, and 6 bases stayed unmatched. CDR3 length equals 15 residues. Written as DNA, the CDR3 is TGCGCCAGCAGCCGCGGACAGGGGGCGAGCTATGGCTACACCTTC. Translation: CASSRGQGASYGYTF.

The chain employs TRBV27 and TRBJ2-1, with 13 bases that match TRBD2. Per the germline V gene, CDR1 is MNHEY and CDR2 is SMNVEV (reference sequence). J lost 9 bases, V lost 5 bases, and 16 bases had no gene match. The CDR3 is 18 amino acids. CDR3 amino acids: CASSPIDSGTSGVGEQFF. CDR3 in DNA: TGTGCCAGCAGTCCAATCGACTCCGGGACTAGCGGGGTTGGTGAGCAGTTCTTC.

CDR3 coding DNA: TGTGCCACCAGCAGAAGAAGAGAAACTGAAGCTTTCTTT. Its translation is CATSRRRETEAFF. The rearrangement uses TRBV15 and TRBJ1-1, with no clear D. This CDR3 region has 13 residues. Per the germline V gene, CDR1 is LNHNV and CDR2 is YYDKDF (reference sequence). V dropped 2 bases and J dropped 5 bases, with 9 bases sitting between them.

This chain uses TRBV11-2 with TRBJ2-5, with 11 bases lining up with TRBD2. Losses at the gene ends were 5 bases for V and 5 bases for J; bases not matched to a gene: 7. The germline gives CDR1 SGHAT, CDR2 FQNNGV. This CDR3 region has 15 residues. The CDR3 nucleotides are TGTGCCAGCAGCACAGTACTAGCGGGAGCCGAGACCCAGTACTTC. It encodes CASSTVLAGAETQYF.

The gene calls are TRBV9 and TRBJ1-4; D not resolved. Per the germline V gene, CDR1 is SGDLS and CDR2 is YYNGEE. Trimming pared 5 bases from V and 0 bases from J, leaving 11 bases between. The CDR3 extends over 15 amino acids. The CDR3 DNA reads TGTGCCAGCAGTTCTCAAACTGCAACTAATGAAAAACTGTTTTTT. Translation: CASSSQTATNEKLFF.

The chain employs TRBV5-1 and TRBJ2-2; TRBD2 matches at 9 bases. After removal of 0 bases from V and 6 bases from J, the junction contained 6 bases not matched to a gene. The CDR3 contains 16 residues. Germline CDR1 SGHRS, CDR2 YFSETQ. In DNA form, the CDR3 reads TGCGCCAGCAGCTTGGACGTAGCGGGAGATGCCGGGGAGCTGTTTTTT. It specifies CASSLDVAGDAGELFF.

The chain couples TRBV11-2 to TRBJ2-5; 12 nucleotides agree with TRBD2. The length of the CDR3 is 15 residues. V dropped 5 bases and J dropped 2; count of bases not matched to a gene: 3. Germline V CDR1 and CDR2: SGHAT, FQNNGV. The CDR3, as DNA: TGTGCCAGCAGCCGGACTAGCGGGGTACAAGAGACCCAGTACTTC. Translated, it gives CASSRTSGVQETQYF.

The rearrangement uses TRBV2 and TRBJ1-2, with D perhaps matching TRBD1 (6 bases). In germline, CDR1 is SNHLY, CDR2 FYNNEI. Trimming stripped 7 bases from V and 6 bases from J, with 21 bases between. CDR3 size: 15 residues. The CDR3 spells CASTPSWDTYHGYTF. CDR3 bases: TGTGCCAGCACTCCTTCCTGGGACACCTACCATGGCTACACCTTC.

This sequence joins TRBV4-1 and TRBJ2-7; 7 positions match TRBD1. Trimming removed 3 bases from V and 3 bases from J; junction bases left unmatched: 8. The CDR3 contains 15 residues. Germline CDR1 and CDR2: MGHRA and YSYEKL. Here the CDR3 DNA reads TGCGCCAGCAGCCAGAACCGGGACAGACTCTACGAGCAGTACTTC. It yields the protein CASSQNRDRLYEQYF.

In this sample, this clone turned up a few times. The rearrangement uses TRBV19 and TRBJ2-7; D may be TRBD2 (6 bases). Trimming removed 9 bases at V and 6 bases at J, with 15 bases between. In germline, CDR1 is LNHDA, CDR2 SQIVND (reference sequence). The CDR3 is 12 residues long. The CDR3 DNA sequence: TGTGCCAGCGGTCTGGGGGGACGCGAGCAGTACTTC. It translates to CASGLGGREQYF.

V gene TRBV9 combines with J gene TRBJ1-1; 9 bases fit TRBD1. From germline, CDR1 is SGDLS and CDR2 YYNGEE. CDR3 length: 13 amino acids. V dropped 4 bases and J dropped 4; count of bases not matched to a gene: 2. Here the CDR3 DNA reads TGTGCCAGCAGCTCACAGGGGGCCACTGAAGCTTTCTTT. Protein: CASSSQGATEAFF.

V is TRBV5-6 and J is TRBJ2-7; weak D call: TRBD1 (6 bases). V was cut by 4 bases and J by 2 bases, with 7 bases left in between. This CDR3 has 12 amino acids. CDR1 and CDR2 (germline): SGHDT, YYEEEE. In nucleotides, the CDR3 is TGTGCCAGCAGCCAGGGGACCTACGAGCAGTACTTC. Translated, it gives CASSQGTYEQYF. Full variable domain (rest looked up from reference TRBV5-6 and TRBJ2-7): DAGVTQSPTHLIKTRGQQVTLRCSPKSGHDTVSWYQQALGQGPQFIFQYYEEEERQRGNFPDRFSGHQFPNYSSELNVNALLLGDSALYLCASSQGTYEQYFGPGTRLTVT.

In this sample, this clone turned up once. The chain couples TRBV12-1 to TRBJ2-7; the D segment call TRBD1 is taken from the table without a DNA check. TRBV12-1 is labeled a pseudogene. The CDR3 runs to 15 residues. Here the CDR3 reads CASSFGQGKSYEQYF. The CDR3 bases are TGTGCCAGCAGCTTCGGACAGGGGAAATCGTACGAGCAGTACTTC.

This clone was seen a handful of times. The chain recombines TRBV9 with TRBJ1-5; 9 positions match TRBD1. Trimming cost V 3 bases and J 4 bases; bases outside gene matches: 5. The CDR3 spans 15 residues. Looked up from germline, CDR1 is SGDLS and CDR2 is YYNGEE. CDR3 nucleotides: TGTGCCAGCAGCGCCCGGGACAGGGTTAATCAGCCCCAGCATTTT. It is translated as CASSARDRVNQPQHF.